These 12 T cell receptor beta chains were sequenced from one sample in a study of T cell changes during pregnancy in multiple sclerosis. Clones were sequenced by immunoSEQ multiplex PCR, and TCRdb holds only the in-frame ones, with some missing. This table has roughly 48,000 clones, roughly 92% appearing once. Specimen: CD4+ T cells from peripheral blood mononuclear cells, collected in the second trimester of pregnancy. The receptors originated from a female donor in good health, enrolled as a control in a pregnancy study.

V is TRBV19 and J is TRBJ2-2; D perhaps matches TRBD1 (6 bases). The CDR3 is 15 amino acids. The V end was cut by 7 bases, the J end by 1 base, with 13 bases between. CDR1 is LNHDA and CDR2 is SQIVND in the germline V gene (reference sequence). CDR3 DNA sequence: TGTGCCAGTAAAGGGCAGGGGATGAACACCGGGGAGCTGTTTTTT. Amino acid sequence: CASKGQGMNTGELFF. Combining the CDR3 with reference TRBV19 and TRBJ2-2 gives the whole variable domain DGGITQSPKYLFRKEGQNVTLSCEQNLNHDAMYWYRQDPGQGLRLIYYSQIVNDFQKGDIAEGYSVSREKKESFPLTVTSAQKNPTAFYLCASKGQGMNTGELFFGEGSRLTVL.

In this sample, this clone turned up once. The J gene is TRBJ2-7, the V gene TRBV7-2, with 8 bases matching TRBD1. Germline CDR1 is SGHTA and CDR2 is FQGNSA. The ends lost 5 bases at V and 3 bases at J; junction bases unmatched: 6. CDR3 length: 14 residues. Here the CDR3 reads CASSGQGGNYEQYF. The DNA for the CDR3 is TGTGCCAGCAGCGGACAGGGCGGGAACTACGAGCAGTACTTC.

The chain is built from TRBV4-1 and TRBJ1-5; 8 bases align to TRBD1. Trimming removed 0 bases from V and 1 base from J; junction bases left unmatched: 2. The V gene's germline CDR1 is MGHRA and CDR2 YSYEKL. CDR3 length: 16 amino acids. CDR3 nucleotide sequence: TGCGCCAGCAGCCAAGACGGACAGGGAAGCAATCAGCCCCAGCATTTT. This sequence encodes CASSQDGQGSNQPQHF.

CDR3 sequence reads: CASSDTLRDEQYF. In DNA form, the CDR3 reads TGTGCCAGCAGTGACACCCTGCGCGACGAGCAGTACTTC. This sequence joins TRBV25-1 and TRBJ2-7; D uncertain. This CDR3 is 13 amino acids long. The V end lost 3 bases, the J end lost 5 bases, and 11 bases lay between the germline ends. Germline V gives CDR1 MGHDK, CDR2 SYGVNS.

The rearrangement joins TRBV5-4 to TRBJ2-7; TRBD1 agrees at 10 bases. Losses at the gene ends were 1 base for V and 6 bases for J; bases not matched to a gene: 16. The germline CDR1 and CDR2 sequences are SGHNT and YYREEE (reference sequence). The CDR3 consists of 18 residues. The CDR3 spells CASSLRVLIGTGVTEQYF. DNA for the CDR3: TGTGCCAGCAGCTTGAGGGTATTGATTGGGACAGGGGTAACCGAGCAGTACTTC.

This chain links TRBV5-3 with TRBJ1-3, with 10 bases that match TRBD1. TRBV5-3 is an ORF, and what it does is uncertain. J was trimmed by 0 bases and V by 6 bases; bases with no gene match: 21. The CDR3 sequence is 21 residues long. The CDR3 DNA is TGTGCCAGAAAAGCTGGGGGCGGGACAGGGGTTTTTCTGGGCTCTGGAAACACCATATATTTT. It specifies CARKAGGGTGVFLGSGNTIYF.

The chain uses TRBV14 and TRBJ2-3, with 9 bases that match TRBD1. The CDR3 consists of 20 residues. V trimming: 1 base; J trimming: 3 bases; junction bases outside the gene matches: 17. The germline gives CDR1 SGHDN, CDR2 FVKESK. This CDR3 reads CASSQGVRLVWDRATDTQYF. CDR3 nucleotides: TGTGCCAGCAGCCAAGGAGTTCGTCTTGTGTGGGACAGGGCGACAGATACGCAGTATTTT.

The gene calls are TRBV5-1 and TRBJ1-3; 7 nucleotides agree with TRBD1. The CDR3 consists of 14 residues. V lost 4 bases, J lost 4 bases, and 5 bases stayed unmatched. Germline-derived CDR1 and CDR2 are SGHRS and YFSETQ. The CDR3 DNA sequence: TGCGCCAGCAGCCAGAGGACAGGAGGAAACACCATATATTTT. It yields the protein CASSQRTGGNTIYF.

The V and J genes are TRBV5-4 and TRBJ2-3, with TRBD2 matching over 7 bases. This CDR3 has 15 amino acids. Germline values: CDR1 SGHNT, CDR2 YYREEE (reference sequence). J lost 13 bases, V lost 0 bases, and 14 bases had no gene match. The DNA of the CDR3 is TGTGCCAGCAGCTTGGGCGATGAAGGGTGGCGGGAGAAGTATTTT. Its protein product is CASSLGDEGWREKYF.

The chain employs TRBV30 and TRBJ2-1; D is perhaps TRBD1 (5 bases). Looked up from germline, CDR1 is GTSNPN and CDR2 is SVGIG (reference sequence). This CDR3 region has 13 residues. V was shortened by 5 bases and J by 2 bases, with 10 bases between the two germline ends. The CDR3 is CAWQKGPYNEQFF. CDR3 nucleotides: TGTGCCTGGCAGAAGGGGCCCTACAATGAGCAGTTCTTC.

This clone was found once. This chain connects TRBV6-5 to TRBJ2-2, with D perhaps TRBD2 (5 bases). V dropped 2 bases and J dropped 0 bases, with 7 bases sitting between them. This CDR3 spans 15 amino acids. Germline V lookup: CDR1 MNHEY, CDR2 SVGAGI. DNA of the CDR3: TGTGCCAGCAGTTACGGGAGATCGAACACCGGGGAGCTGTTTTTT. Protein sequence: CASSYGRSNTGELFF.

This chain uses TRBV30 with TRBJ1-2, with D perhaps TRBD1 (6 bases). The CDR3 contains 17 residues. With 5 bases removed from V and 0 bases from J, the gap between germline ends came to 22 bases. Germline V gene data show CDR1 as GTSNPN and CDR2 as SVGIG (reference sequence). The chain's CDR3 is CAWAGAGGRGANYGYTF. CDR3 nucleotide sequence: TGTGCCTGGGCCGGGGCCGGGGGGCGCGGGGCTAACTATGGCTACACCTTC.